This record concerns one T cell receptor beta chain sequence. What it binds is unknown. The entry originates in a study of tumor-infiltrating lymphocytes in primary liver carcinoma. Study in general: Samples had roughly 3.65 to 7.5 million productive TCRbeta reads, comparable between tissue types.

Total RNA amounting to 500 ng was the source from which TCR beta cDNA was made with a constant-region primer. Sequencing libraries for TCR beta derived from three nested multiplex PCR rounds that used slightly modified ARM-PCR. For around 11 cycles apiece, the opening two PCR rounds ran with TRBV1-TRBV30 forward primers and a C-beta reverse primer. Using its own MiXCR run on the multiplex PCR reads, TCRdb lists one record per CDR3 protein. The sample records fewer than 350,000 distinct CDR3 sequences, 65% being singletons. Germline CDR1 and CDR2: SGHRS and YFSETQ. The CDR3 spans 15 residues. After removal of 4 bases from V and 8 bases from J, the junction contained 6 bases not matched to a gene. Findings and limits, study-wide: Because the samples were bulk unsorted, the study did not compare CD4+ and CD8+ repertoires. Tumor-adjacent and tumor-blood pairs overlapped less than tumor region pairs did.

Alongside blood RNA obtained from unsorted whole blood, germline DNA was also extracted. Sequencing input: peripheral blood. The receptor comes from a man aged 35 to 55 with primary liver carcinoma and hepatitis B virus infection. The genes are TRBV5-1 and TRBJ2-3, with TRBD2 matching over 14 bases. The CDR3 spells CASSGGLAGAGTQYF. DNA of the CDR3: TGCGCCAGCAGCGGGGGACTAGCGGGAGCGGGTACGCAGTATTTT. Together with reference TRBV5-1 and TRBJ2-3, the CDR3 gives the full variable domain: KAGVTQTPRYLIKTRGQQVTLSCSPISGHRSVSWYQQTPGQGLQFLFEYFSETQRNKGNFPGRFSGRQFSNSRSEMNVSTLELGDSALYLCASSGGLAGAGTQYFGPGTRLTVL.